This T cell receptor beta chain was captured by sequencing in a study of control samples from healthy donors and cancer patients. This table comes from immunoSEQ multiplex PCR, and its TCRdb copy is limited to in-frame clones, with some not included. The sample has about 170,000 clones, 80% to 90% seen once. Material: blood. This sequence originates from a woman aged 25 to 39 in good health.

The CDR3 loop is CASSDFSGQVNTEAFF. For the CDR3, the DNA is TGCGCCAGCAGCGATTTCTCGGGGCAGGTAAACACTGAAGCTTTCTTT. The V call is TRBV4-1, the J call TRBJ1-1; D might be TRBD1 (5 bases). Between the trimmed V and J ends, which lost 5 bases and 2 bases, there was a span of 18 bases. CDR3 size: 16 residues. Germline CDR1 is MGHRA and CDR2 is YSYEKL.